A single sample is the source of the 28 T cell receptor beta chains below, sequenced in a study of OX40 agonist ivuxolimab in advanced cancers. Sequencing used immunoSEQ multiplex PCR; TCRdb keeps in-frame clones, though not all of them. The table shows around 80,000 clones, with 85% to 90% occurring only once. Specimen: CD4+ or CD8+ T cells sorted from blood, collected in a trial of the OX40 agonist ivuxolimab. The receptors stem from an adult with an advanced solid tumor such as melanoma, head and neck, liver or kidney cancer.

The chain uses TRBV7-3 and TRBJ1-5, with TRBD1 matching 8 bases. The V gene end was trimmed by 5 bases and the J gene end by 7 bases; junction bases not matched to a gene: 7. This CDR3 has 14 residues. Germline values: CDR1 SGHTA, CDR2 FQGTGA. The chain's CDR3 is CASSPQGEGQPQHF. In nucleotides, the CDR3 is TGTGCCAGCAGCCCACAGGGGGAAGGACAGCCCCAGCATTTT.

Turning to this clone: Sequence at one end of the junction differs from germline and may be a read error. The V gene is TRBV2, the J gene TRBJ1-1; the D gene is possibly TRBD1 (5 bases). CDR1 SNHLY and CDR2 FYNNEI come from the germline V gene. This CDR3 region has 14 residues. The CDR3 DNA follows: TGTGCCAGCAGCGAAGGGGCGCGGAACACTGAAGCTTTCTTT. Translation gives CASSEGARNTEAFF.

This clone was detected once. V gene TRBV11-2 combines with J gene TRBJ2-5; no clear D gene. Per germline, CDR1 SGHAT and CDR2 FQNNGV. This CDR3 is 12 amino acids long. V shed 5 bases and J shed 5 bases, with 9 bases lying between them. Written as DNA, the CDR3 is TGTGCCAGCAGCCCCCAGAGGGAGACCCAGTACTTC. Translation: CASSPQRETQYF.

The rearrangement links TRBV18 to TRBJ2-7, with 10 nucleotides matching TRBD1. CDR1 KGHSH and CDR2 LQKENI come from the germline V gene. The CDR3 contains 15 residues. V dropped 5 bases and J dropped 3; count of bases not matched to a gene: 7. This CDR3 reads CASSTGTGEIYEQYF. In DNA form, the CDR3 reads TGTGCCAGCTCAACCGGGACAGGGGAAATCTACGAGCAGTACTTC. The entire variable domain, with the rest obtained from reference TRBV18 and TRBJ2-7, is as follows: NAGVMQNPRHLVRRRGQEARLRCSPMKGHSHVYWYRQLPEEGLKFMVYLQKENIIDESGMPKERFSAEFPKEGPSILRIQQVVRGDSAAYFCASSTGTGEIYEQYFGPGTRLTVT.

The sample holds a few counts of this clone. The rearrangement links TRBV27 to TRBJ1-6; tentative D call: TRBD1 (5 bases). There are 13 residues in the CDR3. V lost 7 bases and J lost 14, with 18 bases in between. The germline V gene encodes CDR1 MNHEY and CDR2 SMNVEV (reference sequence). DNA for the CDR3: TGTGCCAGCAAGGGAGGCAGGGATTTTTCCCTCCACTTT. Translation: CASKGGRDFSLHF.

The rearrangement uses TRBV28 and TRBJ2-6, with 12 bases matching TRBD1. The germline V gene encodes CDR1 MDHEN and CDR2 SYDVKM. The CDR3 contains 17 residues. Germline trimming cut 4 bases from V and 2 bases from J; bases unmatched to any gene: 3. CDR3: CASSSGQGAPGANVLTF. The DNA of the CDR3 is TGTGCCAGCAGTTCGGGACAGGGGGCGCCTGGGGCCAACGTCCTGACTTTC.

This clone has only one observation. This chain joins TRBV5-1 and TRBJ2-4; 7 bases are shared with TRBD1. CDR1 is SGHRS, CDR2 YFSETQ, per germline. The CDR3 covers 15 residues. V lost 4 bases to trimming and J lost 3 bases; unmatched junction nucleotides: 7. The CDR3 nucleotides are TGCGCCAGCAGCCCAGGACAGGCCGTCAAAAACATTCAGTACTTC. This codes for CASSPGQAVKNIQYF.

This chain uses TRBV20-1 with TRBJ1-2; D is undetermined. CDR3 size: 11 residues. Trimming left V 7 bases short and J 0 bases short, with 6 bases between. Germline CDR1 reads DFQATT; CDR2 reads SNEGSKA (reference sequence). CDR3 residues: CSVFPNYGYTF. The CDR3 DNA sequence: TGCAGTGTCTTCCCTAACTATGGCTACACCTTC.

The genes are TRBV29-1 and TRBJ2-7, with D possibly being TRBD1 (6 bases). CDR3 length: 12 residues. Between the trimmed V and J ends, which lost 3 bases and 3 bases, there was a span of 9 bases. Germline values: CDR1 SQVTM, CDR2 ANQGSEA. The CDR3: CSVEGARYEQYF. In DNA, the CDR3 is TGCAGCGTTGAGGGGGCGCGCTACGAGCAGTACTTC.

The rearrangement uses TRBV7-9 and TRBJ2-1, with a possible D match to TRBD2 (7 bases). The CDR3 is made up of 16 amino acids. Trimming took 5 bases from V and 2 from J, leaving 16 bases between them. Germline V gene lookup returns CDR1 SEHNR and CDR2 FQNEAQ (reference sequence). CDR3 coding DNA: TGTGCCAGCAGCCCCCTGAGGGGGGGGACCTACAATGAGCAGTTCTTC. Its protein product is CASSPLRGGTYNEQFF.

The rearrangement joins TRBV5-3 to TRBJ1-5, with 9 bases identical to TRBD1. TRBV5-3 is an ORF for which the function is uncertain. The CDR3 consists of 17 residues. V trimming: 4 bases; J trimming: 0 bases; junction bases outside the gene matches: 8. The CDR3 spells CARSGGGQGYSNQPQHF. CDR3 coding DNA: TGTGCCAGAAGCGGCGGGGGACAGGGTTATAGCAATCAGCCCCAGCATTTT.

The CDR3 protein is CASSIGGDQPQHF. Here the CDR3 DNA reads TGTGCCAGTAGTATTGGGGGGGATCAGCCCCAGCATTTT. The chain recombines TRBV19 with TRBJ1-5; the D gene is possibly TRBD1 (5 bases). Germline V gene lookup returns CDR1 LNHDA and CDR2 SQIVND (reference sequence). The CDR3 is made up of 13 amino acids. With 3 bases removed from V and 5 bases from J, the gap between germline ends came to 8 bases.

The chain joins TRBV27 to TRBJ1-3, with 7 bases that match TRBD1. Germline CDR1 is MNHEY and CDR2 is SMNVEV (reference sequence). V lost 5 bases, J lost 3 bases, and 7 bases stayed unmatched. The CDR3 is made up of 15 amino acids. The CDR3 DNA follows: TGTGCCAGCAGTCTAAGGGGGCGCTTTGGAAACACCATATATTTT. It codes for CASSLRGRFGNTIYF.

The CDR3 sequence: CASRRTSGGANEQFF. The CDR3 region has the DNA TGTGCCAGTAGGAGGACTAGCGGGGGGGCGAATGAGCAGTTCTTC. The J gene is TRBJ2-1, the V gene TRBV19; 15 nucleotides match TRBD2. CDR3 length: 15 residues. The germline CDR1 and CDR2 sequences are LNHDA and SQIVND (reference sequence). Trimming cost V 6 bases and J 7 bases; bases outside gene matches: 4. The complete variable domain, with remaining parts taken from reference TRBV19 and TRBJ2-1, reads DGGITQSPKYLFRKEGQNVTLSCEQNLNHDAMYWYRQDPGQGLRLIYYSQIVNDFQKGDIAEGYSVSREKKESFPLTVTSAQKNPTAFYLCASRRTSGGANEQFFGPGTRLTVL.

The chain joins TRBV11-2 to TRBJ2-2, with D perhaps matching TRBD2 (6 bases). The germline V gene has CDR1 SGHAT and CDR2 FQNNGV. The germline V and J ends were trimmed by 6 bases and 5 bases, with 16 bases remaining between them. This CDR3 contains 15 residues. The CDR3 DNA is TGTGCCAGCAGGACCTTGACGGGGAGGACCGGGGAGCTGTTTTTT. It is translated as CASRTLTGRTGELFF.

V usage is TRBV5-4 and J usage is TRBJ2-1; D might be TRBD1 (6 bases). Trimming pared 4 bases from V and 9 bases from J, leaving 17 bases between. CDR1 SGHNT and CDR2 YYREEE come from the germline V gene (reference sequence). The CDR3 spans 14 residues. The CDR3 loop is CASSATSGVGEQFF. CDR3 DNA sequence: TGTGCCAGCAGCGCTACTTCAGGGGTTGGTGAGCAGTTCTTC. Full variable domain (outside the CDR3, taken from reference TRBV5-4 and TRBJ2-1): ETGVTQSPTHLIKTRGQQVTLRCSSQSGHNTVSWYQQALGQGPQFIFQYYREEENGRGNFPPRFSGLQFPNYSSELNVNALELDDSALYLCASSATSGVGEQFFGPGTRLTVL.

This clone came up once. The J gene is TRBJ2-5, the V gene TRBV7-2; D unclear. Between the trimmed V and J ends, which lost 5 bases and 2 bases, there was a span of 6 bases. This CDR3 has 12 residues. CDR1 is SGHTA, CDR2 FQGNSA, per germline. CDR3: CASSVNQETQYF. The CDR3 DNA follows: TGTGCCAGCAGCGTAAATCAAGAGACCCAGTACTTC.

This rearrangement joins TRBV7-8 to TRBJ2-3, with D perhaps TRBD1 (6 bases). V lost 8 bases and J lost 0, with 18 bases in between. CDR1 and CDR2 from the germline V gene are SGHVS and FQNEAQ. The CDR3 runs to 16 residues. CDR3 region: CASQEQGSLSTDTQYF. CDR3 nucleotides: TGTGCCAGCCAGGAGCAGGGGTCCCTTAGCACAGATACGCAGTATTTT.

In its sample, this clone was seen a few times. The rearrangement joins TRBV27 to TRBJ2-7; TRBD1 might be the D (5 bases). The CDR3 is made up of 15 amino acids. Trimming took off 2 bases at V and 2 bases at J, with 13 bases between the two ends. Germline CDR1 MNHEY, CDR2 SMNVEV (reference sequence). Written as DNA, the CDR3 is TGTGCCAGCAGTTTAGGTAGGGGTACCCCCTACGAGCAGTACTTC. Amino acids: CASSLGRGTPYEQYF.

This chain connects TRBV29-1 to TRBJ1-4; D gene uncertain. V lost 1 base, J lost 8 bases, and 5 bases lay in between. The CDR3 runs to 11 residues. Germline V gene data show CDR1 as SQVTM and CDR2 as ANQGSEA. CDR3 in amino acids: CSVEGGEKLFF. In nucleotides, the CDR3 is TGCAGCGTTGAAGGGGGAGAAAAACTGTTTTTT.

V gene TRBV6-1 combines with J gene TRBJ2-7, with a weak D call TRBD2 (5 bases). V was shortened by 7 bases and J by 3 bases, with 16 bases between the two germline ends. CDR3 length: 14 residues. Germline V CDR1 and CDR2: MNHNS, SASEGT. The CDR3 is CASTPPGSIYEQYF. CDR3 nucleotides: TGTGCCAGCACCCCCCCGGGGTCAATCTACGAGCAGTACTTC.

This clone showed up just once. The CDR3 DNA reads TGTGCCAGCAGCCAAGAGGGGACGGAGGCTGGCACTGAAGCTTTCTTT. Translated, it gives CASSQEGTEAGTEAFF. This chain joins TRBV14 and TRBJ1-1; D possibly corresponds to TRBD1 (5 bases). CDR3 length equals 16 residues. Between the trimmed V and J ends, which lost 0 bases and 4 bases, there was a span of 15 bases. The germline CDR1 and CDR2 sequences are SGHDN and FVKESK.

The chain carries TRBV5-1 and TRBJ2-1; D is uncertain. The CDR3 is 12 residues long. Trimming shortened V by 1 base and J by 5 bases, and 4 bases separated the two germline ends. Germline V gene sequence: CDR1 SGHRS, CDR2 YFSETQ. The CDR3 here is CASSLIHNEQFF. In nucleotides, the CDR3 is TGCGCCAGCAGCTTGATTCACAATGAGCAGTTCTTC.

The chain has TRBV29-1 and TRBJ1-2; D is undetermined. Germline V gene data show CDR1 as SQVTM and CDR2 as ANQGSEA. This CDR3 contains 14 residues. The germline V and J ends were trimmed by 3 bases and 4 bases, with 15 bases remaining between them. The CDR3 DNA is TGCAGCGTTGAGCGGTCCGGGGTAACCTATGGCTACACCTTC. It encodes CSVERSGVTYGYTF. Drawing the rest from reference TRBV29-1 and TRBJ1-2, the complete variable domain is SAVISQKPSRDICQRGTSLTIQCQVDSQVTMMFWYRQQPGQSLTLIATANQGSEATYESGFVIDKFPISRPNLTFSTLTVSNMSPEDSSIYLCSVERSGVTYGYTFGSGTRLTVV.

The CDR3 coding sequence is TGTGCCAGCTCACCTCAGACAGAAACCAAAAACATTCAGTACTTC. This sequence encodes CASSPQTETKNIQYF. The chain recombines TRBV18 with TRBJ2-4, with TRBD1 as a possible D gene (5 bases). Between the trimmed V and J ends, which lost 3 bases and 2 bases, there was a span of 11 bases. The CDR3 spans 15 residues. Germline V gives CDR1 KGHSH, CDR2 LQKENI.

The chain employs TRBV29-1 and TRBJ1-1; 9 bases are shared with TRBD1. The CDR3 has 14 residues. Germline trimming cut 5 bases from V and 0 bases from J; bases unmatched to any gene: 4. CDR1 and CDR2 (germline): SQVTM, ANQGSEA. The CDR3, as DNA: TGCAGCGTTAGGACAGGGGCGATGAACACTGAAGCTTTCTTT. It specifies CSVRTGAMNTEAFF.

This chain links TRBV6-5 with TRBJ1-6; possibly TRBD1 for D (6 bases). Germline assignment: CDR1 MNHEY and CDR2 SVGAGI. V was shortened by 8 bases and J by 6 bases, with 11 bases between the two germline ends. The CDR3 covers 13 residues. CDR3 nucleotides: TGTGCCAGCGGGAGGACAGTTAATTCACCCCTCCACTTT. It specifies CASGRTVNSPLHF.

This clone was seen more than once but under ten times. The chain links TRBV10-3 to TRBJ1-2, with 9 bases lining up with TRBD1. CDR1 and CDR2 (germline): ENHRY, SYGVKD. Trimming cost V 6 bases and J 7 bases; bases outside gene matches: 15. The CDR3 extends over 16 amino acids. CDR3 region: CAIRATAGGTGSGYTF. CDR3 DNA: TGTGCCATCAGGGCGACGGCTGGAGGGACAGGGAGTGGCTACACCTTC.